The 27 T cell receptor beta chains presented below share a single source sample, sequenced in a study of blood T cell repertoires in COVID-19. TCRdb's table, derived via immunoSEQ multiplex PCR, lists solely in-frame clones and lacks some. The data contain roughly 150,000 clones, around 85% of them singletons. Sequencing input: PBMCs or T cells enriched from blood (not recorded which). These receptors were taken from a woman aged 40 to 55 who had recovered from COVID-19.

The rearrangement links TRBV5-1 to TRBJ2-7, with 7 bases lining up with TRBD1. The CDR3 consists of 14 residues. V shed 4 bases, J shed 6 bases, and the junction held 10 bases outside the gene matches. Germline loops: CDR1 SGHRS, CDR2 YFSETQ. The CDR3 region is CASSPRQGMGEQYF. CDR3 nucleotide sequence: TGCGCCAGCAGCCCACGACAGGGTATGGGCGAGCAGTACTTC. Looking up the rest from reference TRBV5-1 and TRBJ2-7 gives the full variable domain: KAGVTQTPRYLIKTRGQQVTLSCSPISGHRSVSWYQQTPGQGLQFLFEYFSETQRNKGNFPGRFSGRQFSNSRSEMNVSTLELGDSALYLCASSPRQGMGEQYFGPGTRLTVT.

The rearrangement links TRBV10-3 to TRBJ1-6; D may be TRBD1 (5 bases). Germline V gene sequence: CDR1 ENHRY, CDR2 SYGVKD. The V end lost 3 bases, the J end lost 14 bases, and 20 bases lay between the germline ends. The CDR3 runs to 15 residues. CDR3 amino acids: CAISEGGAGRLALHF. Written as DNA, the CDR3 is TGTGCCATCAGTGAAGGTGGGGCAGGGCGATTGGCCCTCCACTTT.

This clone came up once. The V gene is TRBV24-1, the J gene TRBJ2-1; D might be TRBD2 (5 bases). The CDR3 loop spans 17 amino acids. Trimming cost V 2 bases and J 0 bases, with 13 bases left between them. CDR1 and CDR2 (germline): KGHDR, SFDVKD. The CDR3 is CATSDSTGRGSYNEQFF. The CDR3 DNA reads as TGTGCCACCAGTGATTCAACCGGTCGGGGCTCCTACAATGAGCAGTTCTTC.

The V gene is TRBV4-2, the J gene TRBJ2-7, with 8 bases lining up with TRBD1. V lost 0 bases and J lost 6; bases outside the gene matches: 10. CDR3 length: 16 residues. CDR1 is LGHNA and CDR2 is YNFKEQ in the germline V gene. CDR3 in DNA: TGTGCCAGCAGCCAAGAGGAGTGGACAGGGAGCGGCGAGCAGTACTTC. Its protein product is CASSQEEWTGSGEQYF.

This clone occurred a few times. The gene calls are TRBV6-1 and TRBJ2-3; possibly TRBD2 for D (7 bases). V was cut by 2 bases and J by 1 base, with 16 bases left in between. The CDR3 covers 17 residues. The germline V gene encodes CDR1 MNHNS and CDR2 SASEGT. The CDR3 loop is CASSETGGGGGTDTQYF. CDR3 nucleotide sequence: TGTGCCAGCAGTGAAACTGGGGGGGGCGGGGGCACAGATACGCAGTATTTT.

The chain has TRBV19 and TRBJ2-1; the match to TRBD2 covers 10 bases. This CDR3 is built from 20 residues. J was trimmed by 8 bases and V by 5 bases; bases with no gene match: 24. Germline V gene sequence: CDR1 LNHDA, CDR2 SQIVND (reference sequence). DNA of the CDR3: TGTGCCAGTAGTTCGCGGGACCTCCAAATAGCGGGAGGAATTATTGATGAGCAGTTCTTC. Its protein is CASSSRDLQIAGGIIDEQFF. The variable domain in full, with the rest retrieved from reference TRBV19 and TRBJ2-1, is DGGITQSPKYLFRKEGQNVTLSCEQNLNHDAMYWYRQDPGQGLRLIYYSQIVNDFQKGDIAEGYSVSREKKESFPLTVTSAQKNPTAFYLCASSSRDLQIAGGIIDEQFFGPGTRLTVL.

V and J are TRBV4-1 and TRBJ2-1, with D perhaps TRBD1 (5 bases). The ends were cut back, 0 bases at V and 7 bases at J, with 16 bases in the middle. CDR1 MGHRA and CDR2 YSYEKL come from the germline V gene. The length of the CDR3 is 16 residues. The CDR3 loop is CASSQDWGYRGNEQFF. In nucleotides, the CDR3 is TGCGCCAGCAGCCAAGATTGGGGCTACCGTGGGAATGAGCAGTTCTTC.

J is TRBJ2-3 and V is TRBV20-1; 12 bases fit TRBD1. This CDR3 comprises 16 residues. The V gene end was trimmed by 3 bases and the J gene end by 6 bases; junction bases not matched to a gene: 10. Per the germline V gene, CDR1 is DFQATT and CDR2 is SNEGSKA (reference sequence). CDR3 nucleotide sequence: TGCAGTGCTAGTTCGGGGGGACAGGGGGCAGGGGATACGCAGTATTTT. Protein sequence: CSASSGGQGAGDTQYF.

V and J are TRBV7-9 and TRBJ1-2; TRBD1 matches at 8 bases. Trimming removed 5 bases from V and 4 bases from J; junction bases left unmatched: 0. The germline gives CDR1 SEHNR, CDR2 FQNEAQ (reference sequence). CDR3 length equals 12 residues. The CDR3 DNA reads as TGTGCCAGCAGCGGACAGGGCTATGGCTACACCTTC. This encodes CASSGQGYGYTF.

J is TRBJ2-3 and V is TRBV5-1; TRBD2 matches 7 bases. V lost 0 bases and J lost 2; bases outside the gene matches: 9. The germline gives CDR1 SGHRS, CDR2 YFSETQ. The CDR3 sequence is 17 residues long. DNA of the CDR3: TGCGCCAGCAGCTTGGGATATTCGGGGGGATTCACAGATACGCAGTATTTT. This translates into CASSLGYSGGFTDTQYF.

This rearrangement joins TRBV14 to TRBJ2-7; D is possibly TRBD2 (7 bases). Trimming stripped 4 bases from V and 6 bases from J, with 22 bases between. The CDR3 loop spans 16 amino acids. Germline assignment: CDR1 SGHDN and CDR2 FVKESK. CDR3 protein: CASSLRRGGLTGEQYF. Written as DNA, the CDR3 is TGTGCCAGCAGCCTCCGTAGGGGGGGCTTAACCGGCGAGCAGTACTTC.

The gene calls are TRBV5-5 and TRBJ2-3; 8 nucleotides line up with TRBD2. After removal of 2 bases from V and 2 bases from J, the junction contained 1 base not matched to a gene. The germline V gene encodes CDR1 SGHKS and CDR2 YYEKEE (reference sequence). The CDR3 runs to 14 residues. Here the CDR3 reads CASSFGRVTDTQYF. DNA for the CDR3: TGTGCCAGCAGCTTCGGGAGGGTCACAGATACGCAGTATTTT.

DNA for the CDR3: TGCGCCAGCAGCATACTAGCGGGGGGCGCCCTGGCTTTTGAGCAGTACTTC. Residues: CASSILAGGALAFEQYF. V and J are TRBV5-1 and TRBJ2-7; TRBD2 matches 12 bases. J was trimmed by 7 bases and V by 4 bases; bases with no gene match: 15. This CDR3 spans 17 amino acids. Germline CDR1 SGHRS, CDR2 YFSETQ. Filled out from reference TRBV5-1 and TRBJ2-7, the complete variable domain reads KAGVTQTPRYLIKTRGQQVTLSCSPISGHRSVSWYQQTPGQGLQFLFEYFSETQRNKGNFPGRFSGRQFSNSRSEMNVSTLELGDSALYLCASSILAGGALAFEQYFGPGTRLTVT.

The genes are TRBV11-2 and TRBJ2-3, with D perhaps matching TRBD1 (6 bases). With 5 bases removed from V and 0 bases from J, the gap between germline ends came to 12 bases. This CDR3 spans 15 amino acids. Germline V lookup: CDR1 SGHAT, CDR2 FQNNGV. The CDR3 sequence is CASSQGRGSTDTQYF. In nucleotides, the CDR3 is TGTGCCAGCAGCCAAGGCAGGGGCAGCACAGATACGCAGTATTTT.

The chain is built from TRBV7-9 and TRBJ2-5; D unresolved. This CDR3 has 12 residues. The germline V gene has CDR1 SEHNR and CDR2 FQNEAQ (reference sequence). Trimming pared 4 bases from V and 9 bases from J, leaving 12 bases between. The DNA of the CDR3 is TGTGCCAGCAGCTCGACCTCCGCGGCCCAGTACTTC. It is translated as CASSSTSAAQYF.

The CDR3 nucleotides read TGTGCCAGCACCCGGGCCAACCCCTACGAGCAGTACTTC. It codes for CASTRANPYEQYF. The chain combines TRBV7-8 with TRBJ2-7; D uncertain. V was pared by 7 bases and J by 2 bases, with 12 bases between. CDR3 length equals 13 residues. CDR1 and CDR2 from the germline V gene are SGHVS and FQNEAQ.

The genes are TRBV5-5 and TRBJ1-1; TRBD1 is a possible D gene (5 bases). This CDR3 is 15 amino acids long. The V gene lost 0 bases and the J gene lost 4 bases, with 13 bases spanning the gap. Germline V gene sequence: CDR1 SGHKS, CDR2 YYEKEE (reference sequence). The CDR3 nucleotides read TGTGCCAGCAGCTTGGATGAGGGACTGGGCACTGAAGCTTTCTTT. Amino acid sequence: CASSLDEGLGTEAFF.

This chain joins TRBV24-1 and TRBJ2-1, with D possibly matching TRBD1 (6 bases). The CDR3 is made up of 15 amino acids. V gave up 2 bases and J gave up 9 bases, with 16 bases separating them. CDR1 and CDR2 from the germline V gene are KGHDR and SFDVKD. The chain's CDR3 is CATSDSSTGASEQFF. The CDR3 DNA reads TGTGCCACCAGTGATTCCTCGACAGGAGCGAGTGAGCAGTTCTTC.

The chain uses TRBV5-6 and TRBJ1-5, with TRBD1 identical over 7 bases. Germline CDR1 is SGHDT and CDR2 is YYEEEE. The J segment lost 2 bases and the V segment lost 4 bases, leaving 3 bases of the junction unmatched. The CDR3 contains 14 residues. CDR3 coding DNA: TGTGCCAGCAGCCACAGGGGTGGCAATCAGCCCCAGCATTTT. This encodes CASSHRGGNQPQHF.

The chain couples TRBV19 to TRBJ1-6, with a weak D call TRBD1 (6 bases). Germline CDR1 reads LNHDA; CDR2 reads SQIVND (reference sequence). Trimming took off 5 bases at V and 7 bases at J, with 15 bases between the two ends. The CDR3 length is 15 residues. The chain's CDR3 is CASSFPAGVNSPLHF. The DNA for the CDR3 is TGTGCCAGTAGTTTTCCGGCAGGGGTAAATTCACCCCTCCACTTT.

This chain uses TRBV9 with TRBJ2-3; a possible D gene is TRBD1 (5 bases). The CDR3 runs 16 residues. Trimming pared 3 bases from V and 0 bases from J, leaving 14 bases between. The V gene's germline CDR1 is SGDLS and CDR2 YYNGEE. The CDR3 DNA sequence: TGTGCCAGCAGCGGTTACAGGTCCCCTAGCACAGATACGCAGTATTTT. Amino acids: CASSGYRSPSTDTQYF.

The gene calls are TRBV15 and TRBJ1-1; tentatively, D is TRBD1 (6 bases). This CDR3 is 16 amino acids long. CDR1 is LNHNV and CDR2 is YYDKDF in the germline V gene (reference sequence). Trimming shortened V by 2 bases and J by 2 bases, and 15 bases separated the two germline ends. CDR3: CATSRPIIGGNTEAFF. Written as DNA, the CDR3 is TGTGCCACCAGCAGACCCATAATAGGGGGAAACACTGAAGCTTTCTTT. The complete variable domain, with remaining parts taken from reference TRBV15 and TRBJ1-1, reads DAMVIQNPRYQVTQFGKPVTLSCSQTLNHNVMYWYQQKSSQAPKLLFHYYDKDFNNEADTPDNFQSRRPNTSFCFLDIRSPGLGDTAMYLCATSRPIIGGNTEAFFGQGTRLTVV.

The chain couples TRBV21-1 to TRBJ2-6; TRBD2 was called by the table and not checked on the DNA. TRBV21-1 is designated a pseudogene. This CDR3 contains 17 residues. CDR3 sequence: CASSKGSCRSGANVLTF. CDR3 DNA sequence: TGTGCCAGCAGCAAAGGGAGCTGCCGCTCTGGGGCCAACGTCCTGACTTTC.

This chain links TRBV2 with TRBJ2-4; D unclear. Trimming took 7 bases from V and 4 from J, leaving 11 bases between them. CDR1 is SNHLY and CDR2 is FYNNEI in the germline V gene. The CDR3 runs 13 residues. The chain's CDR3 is CASKAETKNIQYF. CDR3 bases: TGTGCCAGCAAGGCTGAGACTAAAAACATTCAGTACTTC.

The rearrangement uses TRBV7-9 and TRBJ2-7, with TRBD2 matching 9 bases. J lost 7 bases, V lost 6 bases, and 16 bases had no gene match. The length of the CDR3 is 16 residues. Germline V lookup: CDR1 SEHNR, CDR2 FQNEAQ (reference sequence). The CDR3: CASSFEPGLAVGEQYF. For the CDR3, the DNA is TGTGCCAGCAGTTTTGAACCGGGACTAGCCGTGGGGGAGCAGTACTTC.

The CDR3 nucleotides read TGTGCCAGCAGCTTAGACCTAGCGGGCGGAAAGGAGCAGTTCTTC. This encodes CASSLDLAGGKEQFF. The chain combines TRBV11-3 with TRBJ2-1, with 8 bases aligning to TRBD2. Germline CDR1 SGHNT, CDR2 YENEEA. The CDR3 spans 15 residues. The V segment lost 0 bases and the J segment 10 bases; nucleotides outside the gene matches: 8.

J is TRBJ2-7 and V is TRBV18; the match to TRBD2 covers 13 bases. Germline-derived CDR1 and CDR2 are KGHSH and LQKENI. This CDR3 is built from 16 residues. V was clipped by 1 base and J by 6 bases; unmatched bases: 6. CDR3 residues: CASSPRGLAGEVEQYF. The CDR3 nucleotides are TGTGCCAGCTCACCACGAGGACTAGCGGGAGAGGTCGAGCAGTACTTC.